These 18 T cell receptor beta chains were all obtained from the same sample, sequenced in a study of T and B cells in COVID-19 patients. BIOMED2 TRB-A/B primer pools were used in multiplex TRB PCR. TCRdb reprocessed the multiplex PCR reads with MiXCR, giving one entry per CDR3 protein. The table lists about 5,100 distinct CDR3 sequences, over 20% of them singletons. Each TRB amplification used roughly 220-550 ng of genomic DNA from blood. What was sequenced was blood. These receptors came from a human donor with active COVID-19.

The genes are TRBV28 and TRBJ2-5; D might be TRBD1 or TRBD2, each matching 5 bases. Germline CDR1 is MDHEN and CDR2 is SYDVKM. Between the trimmed V and J ends, which lost 2 bases and 7 bases, there was a span of 5 bases. The CDR3 consists of 11 residues. The CDR3: CASSLGGTQYF. The CDR3 DNA reads TGTGCCAGCAGTTTAGGGGGGACCCAGTACTTC.

Within the sample, this clonotype is medium-sized (0.01 to 0.1%). This rearrangement joins TRBV12-3 or TRBV12-4 to TRBJ2-3, with 8 nucleotides matching TRBD1. Losses at the gene ends were 6 bases for V and 2 bases for J; bases not matched to a gene: 10. The CDR3 extends over 16 amino acids. The CDR3 DNA sequence: TGTGCCAGCAGCCCGGACAGGGCAGTGATCACAGATACGCAGTATTTT. This codes for CASSPDRAVITDTQYF.

By share, this clonotype counts as medium-sized (0.01 to 0.1%). The genes are TRBV5-6 and TRBJ1-2, with 10 bases identical to TRBD1. Germline loops: CDR1 SGHDT, CDR2 YYEEEE. The CDR3 covers 15 residues. V gave up 4 bases and J gave up 5 bases; unmatched junction bases: 8. This CDR3 reads CASSSDRGHVYGYTF. The CDR3 DNA reads TGTGCCAGCAGCAGCGACAGGGGGCATGTGTATGGCTACACCTTC.

In this sample, this clonotype turned up a few times. This chain connects TRBV18 to TRBJ1-2; D call uncertain. The ends were cut back, 6 bases at V and 4 bases at J, with 18 bases in the middle. The germline V gene has CDR1 KGHSH and CDR2 LQKENI. There are 15 residues in the CDR3. The CDR3 DNA reads as TGTGCCAGCTCCCCCGCACGAGCGGGGATCTATGGCTACACCTTC. This translates into CASSPARAGIYGYTF.

This clonotype is medium-sized in the sample. The V and J genes are TRBV12-3 or TRBV12-4 and TRBJ1-2; 11 positions match TRBD1. This CDR3 spans 15 amino acids. The V segment lost 6 bases and the J segment 3 bases; nucleotides outside the gene matches: 6. The CDR3 reads CASSSWTGGYYGYTF. DNA of the CDR3: TGTGCCAGCAGCAGCTGGACAGGGGGCTACTATGGCTACACCTTC.

This clonotype is deemed medium-sized (0.01 to 0.1%). The V and J genes are TRBV27 and TRBJ2-7; 9 bases map to TRBD1. Germline values: CDR1 MNHEY, CDR2 SMNVEV (reference sequence). The ends lost 3 bases at V and 3 bases at J; junction bases unmatched: 6. The CDR3 has 15 amino acids. The DNA for the CDR3 is TGTGCCAGCAGTTTCGGGACAGGGCAAAGCTACGAGCAGTACTTC. Its translation is CASSFGTGQSYEQYF.

Judged by abundance, this clonotype is medium-sized. The chain links TRBV19 to TRBJ2-5, with D possibly matching TRBD1 (6 bases). CDR1 and CDR2 from the germline V gene are LNHDA and SQIVND (reference sequence). The ends were cut back, 8 bases at V and 2 bases at J, with 9 bases in the middle. This CDR3 comprises 12 residues. The CDR3 nucleotides read TGTGCCAGTTCTGGACAGCAAGAGACCCAGTACTTC. Translating it yields CASSGQQETQYF.

This clonotype is medium-sized by share. This chain connects TRBV18 to TRBJ2-7; 8 bases map to TRBD1. The germline CDR1 and CDR2 sequences are KGHSH and LQKENI. V lost 2 bases and J lost 7; bases outside the gene matches: 7. CDR3 length equals 14 residues. CDR3 in DNA: TGTGCCAGCTCACCAAAGACAGGGGCGGGGGAGCAGTACTTC. Its translation is CASSPKTGAGEQYF.

This clonotype has a count of ten or more. This sequence joins TRBV12-3 or TRBV12-4 and TRBJ1-4; TRBD1 might be the D (5 bases). The CDR3 has 15 residues. Trimming removed 5 bases from V and 1 base from J, with 11 bases in between. In DNA form, the CDR3 reads TGTGCCAGCAGTCCCTCGGGGGGAACTAATGAAAAACTGTTTTTT. Translating it yields CASSPSGGTNEKLFF.

The CDR3 region has the DNA TGCAGTGCTCCACACTGGGAGCGAGGGACCTACAATGAGCAGTTCTTC. This encodes CSAPHWERGTYNEQFF. The chain uses TRBV20-1 and TRBJ2-1; perhaps TRBD2 as D (5 bases). Germline V CDR1 and CDR2: DFQATT, SNEGSKA (reference sequence). Trimming cost V 5 bases and J 2 bases, with 19 bases left between them. CDR3 length equals 16 residues.

This clonotype was observed a handful of times. The chain has TRBV20-1 and TRBJ2-7; no clear D gene. The ends were cut back, 3 bases at V and 2 bases at J, with 17 bases in the middle. Germline V CDR1 and CDR2: DFQATT, SNEGSKA (reference sequence). This CDR3 comprises 15 residues. In nucleotides, the CDR3 is TGCAGTGCTAGTCTCAGGTGGGATGAGACCTACGAGCAGTACTTC. Translation: CSASLRWDETYEQYF.

The V and J genes are TRBV5-6 and TRBJ2-4; no clear D gene. CDR3 size: 13 residues. Germline lookup yields CDR1 SGHDT and CDR2 YYEEEE. Between the trimmed V and J ends, which lost 0 bases and 1 base, there was a span of 2 bases. CDR3 loop: CASSLDAKNIQYF. In DNA form, the CDR3 reads TGTGCCAGCAGCTTGGATGCCAAAAACATTCAGTACTTC. The full variable domain, rest sourced from reference TRBV5-6 and TRBJ2-4, is DAGVTQSPTHLIKTRGQQVTLRCSPKSGHDTVSWYQQALGQGPQFIFQYYEEEERQRGNFPDRFSGHQFPNYSSELNVNALLLGDSALYLCASSLDAKNIQYFGAGTRLSVL.

This clonotype occurred a few times. V usage is TRBV30 and J usage is TRBJ1-5; D may be TRBD1 (5 bases). CDR3 length: 14 amino acids. Trimming shortened V by 0 bases and J by 7 bases, and 13 bases separated the two germline ends. Germline V gene lookup returns CDR1 GTSNPN and CDR2 SVGIG (reference sequence). As DNA, the CDR3 is TGTGCCTGGAGTGTGGGGGTAGGAAGCCAGCCCCAGCATTTT. It translates to CAWSVGVGSQPQHF.

The chain is built from TRBV5-5 and TRBJ2-2, with TRBD1 matching over 8 bases. After removal of 0 bases from V and 5 bases from J, the junction contained 6 bases not matched to a gene. Germline V lookup: CDR1 SGHKS, CDR2 YYEKEE (reference sequence). CDR3 length: 16 residues. The CDR3 DNA follows: TGTGCCAGCAGCTTGGGGACAGGGTTAGGAACCGGGGAGCTGTTTTTT. Translating gives CASSLGTGLGTGELFF.

This clonotype was seen only a few times. The chain uses TRBV5-5 and TRBJ2-1; D perhaps matches TRBD1 (5 bases). The CDR3 length is 15 residues. Per the germline V gene, CDR1 is SGHKS and CDR2 is YYEKEE (reference sequence). V was clipped by 1 base and J by 2 bases, with 10 bases between them. The CDR3 DNA sequence: TGTGCCAGCAGCTTGTTGTCAGGGACCTACAATGAGCAGTTCTTC. Its protein is CASSLLSGTYNEQFF.

This clonotype was recorded a few times. This chain joins TRBV10-2 and TRBJ2-7, with D possibly TRBD1 on 6 matching bases. The CDR3 covers 17 residues. Germline assignment: CDR1 WSHSY and CDR2 SAAADI. Trimming removed 8 bases at V and 3 bases at J, with 26 bases between. CDR3 in amino acids: CASLPGPGTTLLYEQYF. CDR3 sequence (DNA): TGCGCCAGCCTTCCTGGACCCGGGACAACGCTACTCTACGAGCAGTACTTC.

This clonotype appeared a few times. The CDR3 loop reads CASSQDRLALREKLFF. The DNA for the CDR3 is TGCGCCAGCAGCCAAGATCGCCTAGCCCTTCGTGAAAAACTGTTTTTT. V and J are TRBV4-3 and TRBJ1-4; D unclear. In germline, CDR1 is LGHNA, CDR2 YSLEER. This CDR3 has 16 residues. V lost 0 bases and J lost 7, with 15 bases in between.

Sample share makes this clonotype medium-sized. V usage is TRBV6-1 and J usage is TRBJ2-2; 14 bases are shared with TRBD2. Germline values: CDR1 MNHNS, CDR2 SASEGT. The CDR3 sequence is 17 residues long. Trimming at V came to 1 base and at J to 7 bases, leaving 5 bases not matched to a gene. The CDR3, as DNA: TGTGCCAGCAGTGAAGGGGGACTAGCGGGAGAAGGCGGGGAGCTGTTTTTT. Its translation: CASSEGGLAGEGGELFF.